The T cell receptor (beta chain) described here comes from a study of OX40 agonist ivuxolimab in advanced cancers. Sequencing was performed with immunoSEQ multiplex PCR; in TCRdb, only in-frame clones are kept and a portion is missing. The sample holds about 68,000 clones, more than 70% seen once. The CDR3 has 15 amino acids. The V and J ends lost 4 bases and 4 bases respectively, with 17 bases between them. Germline V CDR1 and CDR2: SGHRS, YFSETQ. Study-wide results and caveats: Certain nonresponders likewise exhibited a low normalized T-cell clonal expansion.

This clone appeared once. What it binds is unknown. This material consisted of CD4+ or CD8+ T cells sorted from blood, taken in a trial of the OX40 agonist ivuxolimab. V gene TRBV5-1 combines with J gene TRBJ1-1; D is unclear. The TCR originated in an adult with an advanced solid tumor such as melanoma, head and neck, liver or kidney cancer. CDR3: CASSAQQTLGTEAFF. The CDR3 DNA is TGCGCCAGCAGCGCACAACAGACGTTGGGCACTGAAGCTTTCTTT.